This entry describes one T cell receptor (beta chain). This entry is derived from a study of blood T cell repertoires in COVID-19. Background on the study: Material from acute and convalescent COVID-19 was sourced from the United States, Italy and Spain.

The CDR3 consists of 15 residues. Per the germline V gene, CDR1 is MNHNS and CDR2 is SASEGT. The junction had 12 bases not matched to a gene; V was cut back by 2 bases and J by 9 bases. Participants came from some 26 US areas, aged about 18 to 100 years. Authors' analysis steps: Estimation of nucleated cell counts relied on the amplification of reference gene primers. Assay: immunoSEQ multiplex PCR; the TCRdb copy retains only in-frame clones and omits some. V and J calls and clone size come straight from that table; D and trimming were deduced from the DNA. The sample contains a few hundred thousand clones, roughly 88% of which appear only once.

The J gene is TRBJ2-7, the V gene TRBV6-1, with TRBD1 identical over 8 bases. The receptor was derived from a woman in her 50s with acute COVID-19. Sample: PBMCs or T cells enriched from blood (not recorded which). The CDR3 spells CASSEQGTGGGGQYF. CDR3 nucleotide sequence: TGTGCCAGCAGTGAACAAGGGACAGGTGGTGGTGGGCAGTACTTC.